This TCR beta chain was obtained from a study of blood T cell repertoires in COVID-19 (dated by TCRdb to about 2020). Regarding the research as a whole: Collaborator samples came from the United States, Italy and Spain and covered acute and convalescent phases of COVID-19. The dataset comprised deeply sampled blood TCRbeta repertoires from subjects exposed to, actively infected with, or recovered from COVID-19. The sample metadata nearly always contained a de-identified subject ID, COVID-19 status, age in years and sex. The material from the prospective study consisted of cDNA or gDNA derived from T cells, B-cell-depleted T cells, or PBMCs. The repertoires were released in a freely available public database meant as a resource for research on the immune response to SARS-CoV-2. HLA class I and class II types, where available, came from metadata supplied by the sample provider rather than from assay-based typing. Samples were obtained from the ongoing ImmuneRACE study (first 160 participants) and from 1,000 to 1,500 subjects provided by 6 global collaborators. General findings and caveats noted by the study authors: Clinical and demographic metadata were provided uncurated, with the amount varying by source and participant.

TCRbeta CDR3 regions were amplified from genomic DNA using the immunoSEQ Assay, a bias-controlled multiplex PCR. The original pipeline was this. Nucleated cell counts per sample were estimated from amplification of reference gene primers within the assay. To quantify the absolute abundance of each unique TCRbeta CDR3 rearrangement, sequence reads were collapsed and filtered. For each sample, productive Simpson clonality was calculated by taking the square root of Simpson's diversity index across productive rearrangements. The clones in this table, taken by TCRdb from immuneACCESS, are in-frame only. Not every clone is retained; where verified, under half of the shortfall comes from an unresolved V gene, and the cause of the rest is unknown. Clonal size and the V and J genes are those of that table, whereas D and trimming came from the DNA. The table for this sample lists about 45,000 clones; 87% of them were counted only once. The ten largest clones add up to around 25% of the sample.

Each collaborating institution followed its own protocols to collect whole blood in K2EDTA tubes. For TCRbeta analysis, collaborator samples were shipped as frozen whole blood, as isolated PBMCs, or as DNA extracted from either sample type. For this clone: Its antigen is currently not known. The sample holds no much larger clone one base away, and base qualities are not on file.

CDR1 and CDR2 were assigned from the germline V gene as SGHTA and FQGNSA. The junction shows trimming of 2 bases on V and 3 bases on J, plus 13 bases between the germline ends. The CDR3 contains 15 residues, cysteine and phenylalanine counted. CDR3 DNA only is kept here, 45 bases in frame from base 1. The TCR sequence derives from a woman older than 75 in a cohort sampled during active or convalescent COVID-19. The chain is encoded by TRBV7-2 joined to TRBJ1-2; the D gene cannot be resolved reliably. The sequencing sample was made of peripheral blood. The CDR3 sequence is CASSLSPGADYGYTF. In nucleotide form, the sequence is TGTGCCAGCAGCTTATCCCCGGGTGCGGACTATGGCTACACCTTC.